What follows describes a single TCR beta chain. Looked up from germline, CDR1 is SGHNT and CDR2 is YENEEA. V lost 10 bases to trimming and J lost 1 base, with 10 bases between them. The CDR3 loop spans 12 amino acids. This entry belongs to a study of regulatory T cells in long-lasting Graves disease. Combining iRepertoire HTBI primers with Arm-PCR of CDR3 regions, the authors built TCR beta libraries. In the authors' methods: Overall, samples carried around 68 TRBV and 13 to 15 TRBJ segments. TCRdb ran MiXCR on the multiplex PCR reads and lists one entry per CDR3 protein. The V and J calls reflect TCRdb's pipeline rather than the authors' work. Here the sample spans about 530,000 distinct CDR3 sequences, about 16% being singletons. Time point indicated: newly diagnosed GD, antithyroid drugs for less than 3 months. Generation of the TCR library employed RNA extracted from PBMCs. The same data also went into a second study, on T cells in Graves' hyperthyroidism and ophthalmopathy.

This receptor was taken from a woman aged 40-60 years with Graves disease. The sequenced sample was peripheral blood mononuclear cells (PBMCs), obtained at new diagnosis, from a patient treated with antithyroid drugs. This rearrangement joins TRBV11-3 to TRBJ2-5, with D possibly matching TRBD2 (5 bases). The CDR3, as DNA: TGTGCCATCCTAGCACCCCAAGAGACCCAGTACTTC. Protein product: CAILAPQETQYF.